The 7 T cell receptor beta chains in this list originate from one sample, sequenced in a study of CD8 T cells in ankylosing spondylitis. From the 5' RACE reads, TCRdb called clonotypes with MiXCR, one entry per CDR3 protein. The sample lists a few hundred thousand distinct CDR3 sequences, about 18% occurring once. Sequencing was carried out using blood, either unsorted or a sorted T cell fraction (not recorded which). The source is a male donor with ankylosing spondylitis or in good health (not recorded which).

This chain links TRBV11-2 with TRBJ2-3; maybe TRBD1 (5 bases). This CDR3 spans 15 amino acids. Germline assignment: CDR1 SGHAT and CDR2 FQNNGV. Trimming pared 3 bases from V and 4 bases from J, leaving 14 bases between. The CDR3 nucleotides are TGTGCCAGCAGCTTTGGGGCAGGGATGGCAGATACGCAGTATTTT. Encoded protein: CASSFGAGMADTQYF.

This chain uses TRBV7-9 with TRBJ2-1, with D possibly being TRBD1 (5 bases). Germline V gene sequence: CDR1 SEHNR, CDR2 FQNEAQ (reference sequence). Deletions cut 4 bases from V and 9 bases from J, with 13 bases between. The CDR3 length is 13 residues. CDR3 bases: TGTGCCAGCAGCTATACCCCAGGGATTGAGCAGTTCTTC. It encodes CASSYTPGIEQFF.

The J gene is TRBJ2-5, the V gene TRBV2; 8 positions agree with TRBD1. This CDR3 comprises 14 residues. The V and J ends lost 3 bases and 5 bases, in that order; junction bases with no gene match: 5. Germline CDR1 reads SNHLY; CDR2 reads FYNNEI. This CDR3 is CASSEDREVETQYF. In DNA form, the CDR3 reads TGTGCCAGCAGTGAGGACAGGGAGGTGGAGACCCAGTACTTC.

This clonotype was seen repeatedly, ten times or more. The chain links TRBV29-1 to TRBJ2-1; TRBD2 matches 7 bases. CDR3 length: 13 amino acids. With V trimmed by 4 bases and J by 4 bases, 4 bases remained unmatched. Per the germline V gene, CDR1 is SQVTM and CDR2 is ANQGSEA. DNA for the CDR3: TGCAGCGTTGGACTAGCAGCATACAATGAGCAGTTCTTC. Translated, it gives CSVGLAAYNEQFF.

V gene TRBV4-1 combines with J gene TRBJ2-5; the D gene could be TRBD1 or TRBD2 (5 bases each). This CDR3 spans 15 amino acids. CDR1 and CDR2 (germline): MGHRA, YSYEKL. Trimming stripped 0 bases from V and 5 bases from J, with 13 bases between. The CDR3, as DNA: TGCGCCAGCAGCCAAGATCGGGGCGACTATGAGACCCAGTACTTC. It translates to CASSQDRGDYETQYF.

The chain uses TRBV27 and TRBJ2-1; either TRBD1 or TRBD2 may fit D (5 bases each). The CDR3 totals 15 residues. In germline, CDR1 is MNHEY, CDR2 SMNVEV (reference sequence). V was pared by 5 bases and J by 2 bases, with 13 bases between. The CDR3 sequence is CASSVTGPTYNEQFF. CDR3 nucleotide sequence: TGTGCCAGCAGTGTAACGGGACCGACCTACAATGAGCAGTTCTTC.

The table lists this clonotype with a few counts. The chain couples TRBV29-1 to TRBJ2-3, with D perhaps TRBD2 (6 bases). CDR3 size: 14 residues. Trimming cost V 2 bases and J 0 bases, with 9 bases left between them. The germline CDR1 and CDR2 sequences are SQVTM and ANQGSEA. This CDR3 reads CSVELADSTDTQYF. DNA for the CDR3: TGCAGCGTTGAATTAGCGGACAGCACAGATACGCAGTATTTT.